A selection of T cell receptor beta chains follows, all from one sample in a study of blood T cell repertoires in COVID-19. Clones were read by immunoSEQ multiplex PCR, and TCRdb kept only the in-frame ones, dropping some. This sample carries over 15,000 clones, 91% of them seen once, and the ten largest clones take around 7.2%. The specimen was peripheral blood. These receptors all come from a human donor in a cohort sampled during active COVID-19. Each CDR3 is given with its conserved first and last residue. The order of the fields is V gene, D gene, clone size, J gene, CDR3 protein, CDR3 DNA. A D gene is named only where the DNA matches it firmly. The size field is filled for only some rows; it gives once, few, many or a size class.

TRBV7-9	NA	few	TRBJ1-2	CASSYQGYGYTF	TGTGCCAGCAGCTATCAGGGTTATGGCTACACCTTC
TRBV19	TRBD2	NA	TRBJ2-1	CASSRTGTSGPYNEQFF	TGTGCCAGTAGTAGGACCGGGACTAGCGGGCCCTACAATGAGCAGTTCTTC
TRBV24-1	NA	NA	TRBJ2-5	CATTGRGRQTQYF	TGTGCCACCACAGGCAGGGGCCGGCAGACCCAGTACTTC
TRBV7-8	NA	NA	TRBJ2-2	CASSSPGQLATRNTGELFF	TGTGCCAGCAGTTCCCCGGGACAACTCGCCACTCGAAACACCGGGGAGCTGTTTTTT
TRBV30	TRBD2	NA	TRBJ2-1	CACPLVGGVMGEQFF	TGTGCCTGCCCGCTGGTGGGGGGGGTGATGGGAGAGCAGTTCTTC
TRBV30	TRBD2	NA	TRBJ2-5	CAWSVYGSGGYQETQYF	TGTGCCTGGAGTGTATACGGTAGCGGGGGGTACCAAGAGACCCAGTACTTC
TRBV7-9	TRBD1	NA	TRBJ1-6	CAGQTGGQDSPLHF	TGTGCCGGCCAGACAGGGGGCCAAGATTCACCCCTCCACTTT
TRBV5-5	TRBD1	NA	TRBJ2-5	CASSSTGVETQYF	TGTGCCAGCAGCTCAACAGGGGTGGAGACCCAGTACTTC
TRBV5-1	NA	NA	TRBJ2-2	CASSSGTHRTGELFF	TGCGCCAGCAGCTCGGGTACACACCGGACCGGGGAGCTGTTTTTT
TRBV7-8	NA	NA	TRBJ2-7	CASSLAWAEQYF	TGTGCCAGCAGCTTAGCTTGGGCCGAGCAGTACTTC
TRBV7-2	TRBD1	few	TRBJ2-1	CASSLGSLGQTQFF	TGTGCCAGCAGCTTGGGCAGTTTGGGACAGACGCAGTTCTTC
TRBV28	TRBD1	NA	TRBJ1-2	CASSLGQANYGYTF	TGTGCCAGCAGCCTAGGACAGGCTAACTATGGCTACACCTTC
TRBV11-2	NA	once	TRBJ2-2	CASSVRQALNTGELFF	TGTGCCAGCAGCGTTAGACAGGCCCTGAACACCGGGGAGCTGTTTTTT
TRBV28	TRBD1	NA	TRBJ2-7	CASSPTGTGTYEQYF	TGTGCCAGCAGCCCGACCGGGACAGGGACCTACGAGCAGTACTTC
TRBV7-8	NA	NA	TRBJ1-1	CASSYREYTEAFF	TGTGCCAGCAGCTACCGGGAATACACTGAAGCTTTCTTT
TRBV7-8	TRBD2	NA	TRBJ2-7	CASSRTSGIPTYEQYF	TGTGCCAGCAGCAGGACTAGCGGGATACCCACCTACGAGCAGTACTTC
TRBV11-3	TRBD1	NA	TRBJ2-7	CASSPYALGQGAGEQYF	TGTGCCAGCAGCCCTTATGCCTTAGGGCAGGGGGCTGGGGAGCAGTACTTC
TRBV3-1/TRBV3-2	TRBD1	NA	TRBJ1-6	CASSQGTGSYNSPLHF	TGTGCCAGCAGCCAAGGGACAGGGAGTTATAATTCACCCCTCCACTTT
TRBV28	TRBD1	once	TRBJ2-7	CASTPAGTGWTYEQYF	TGTGCCAGCACTCCGGCCGGGACAGGTTGGACCTACGAGCAGTACTTC
TRBV24-1	NA	NA	TRBJ2-1	CATSDRDSLEGGNEQFF	TGTGCCACCAGTGACAGGGACTCGCTGGAGGGGGGGAATGAGCAGTTCTTC
TRBV3-1/TRBV3-2	TRBD2	NA	TRBJ2-7	CASSRKAGRTSRYEQYF	TGTGCCAGCAGCCGTAAGGCTGGAAGGACTAGTCGTTACGAGCAGTACTTC
TRBV20-1	TRBD1	NA	TRBJ1-2	CSASRTGGGSGYTF	TGCAGTGCTAGTAGGACAGGGGGCGGCAGTGGCTACACCTTC
TRBV5-4	TRBD2	NA	TRBJ2-3	CASGLKRTSGTSTDTQYF	TGTGCCAGCGGACTAAAAAGGACTAGCGGGACTAGCACAGATACGCAGTATTTT
TRBV5-6	TRBD1	NA	TRBJ2-5	CASSRPWTGQETQYF	TGTGCCAGCAGCCGTCCCTGGACAGGACAAGAGACCCAGTACTTC
TRBV7-2	TRBD2	NA	TRBJ2-3	CASSLGLAFDTQYF	TGTGCCAGCAGCTTAGGACTAGCGTTTGATACGCAGTATTTT
TRBV5-1	TRBD1	NA	TRBJ1-4	CASSLDGTGTEKLFF	TGCGCCAGCAGCTTGGACGGGACAGGGACTGAAAAACTGTTTTTT
TRBV6-2/TRBV6-3	NA	NA	TRBJ1-2	CASSRGQINYGYTF	TGTGCCAGCAGTCGCGGACAGATTAACTATGGCTACACCTTC
TRBV6-2/TRBV6-3	NA	NA	TRBJ1-5	CASSPGYNQPQHF	TGTGCCAGCAGTCCAGGGTACAATCAGCCCCAGCATTTT
TRBV2	TRBD2	NA	TRBJ2-7	CASSGEGSYEQYF	TGTGCCAGCAGTGGGGAGGGGTCCTACGAGCAGTACTTC
TRBV28	TRBD1	NA	TRBJ1-2	CASSQYRGPYGYTF	TGTGCCAGCAGCCAGTACAGGGGCCCCTATGGCTACACCTTC
TRBV12-3/TRBV12-4	NA	NA	TRBJ1-2	CASSLMGARGYTF	TGTGCCAGCAGTTTAATGGGGGCTAGAGGCTACACCTTC
TRBV30	NA	NA	TRBJ1-2	CAWSENSLYGYTF	TGTGCCTGGAGTGAAAACAGTCTCTATGGCTACACCTTC
TRBV7-2	NA	NA	TRBJ2-1	CASSLRDRSHSYNEQFF	TGTGCCAGCAGCTTACGAGACAGGTCCCACTCCTACAATGAGCAGTTCTTC
TRBV29-1	NA	NA	TRBJ2-5	CSAAAGGGGRTQYF	TGCAGCGCTGCTGCCGGTGGGGGCGGGAGGACCCAGTACTTC
TRBV5-4	NA	NA	TRBJ2-2	CASSLQGTRTGELFF	TGTGCCAGCAGCTTGCAAGGGACACGCACCGGGGAGCTGTTTTTT
TRBV11-1	TRBD2	NA	TRBJ2-1	CASSLSSGRASNEQFF	TGTGCCAGCAGCTTAAGTAGCGGGAGGGCCAGCAATGAGCAGTTCTTC
TRBV5-6	NA	NA	TRBJ2-7	CASSSGGRSYEQYF	TGTGCCAGCAGCTCCGGGGGACGGTCCTACGAGCAGTACTTC
TRBV6-2/TRBV6-3	TRBD1	NA	TRBJ1-1	CASSWRDRGPEAFF	TGTGCCAGCAGTTGGCGGGACAGGGGGCCTGAAGCTTTCTTT
TRBV5-6	NA	once	TRBJ1-1	CASSLKRNTEAFF	TGTGCCAGCAGCTTGAAGAGGAACACTGAAGCTTTCTTT
TRBV6-5	TRBD1	few	TRBJ1-3	CASSYSDRGGTIYF	TGTGCCAGCAGTTACTCGGACAGGGGCGGCACCATATATTTT
TRBV5-1	NA	NA	TRBJ2-3	CASSFIGFSGDTQYF	TGCGCCAGCAGCTTTATTGGGTTTTCCGGGGATACGCAGTATTTT
TRBV28	TRBD2	once	TRBJ2-1	CATKMGGRLDEQFF	TGTGCCACCAAAATGGGCGGGAGGCTCGATGAGCAGTTCTTC
TRBV10-2	NA	NA	TRBJ1-5	CASSEGARQPQHF	TGCGCCAGCAGTGAGGGGGCCCGGCAGCCCCAGCATTTT
TRBV7-2	NA	once	TRBJ1-1	CASSLSRLSYTEAFF	TGTGCCAGCAGCTTATCTAGGTTGAGTTACACTGAAGCTTTCTTT